One sample yielded the 32 T cell receptor beta chains listed below, sequenced in a study of vaccination and CD4 T cells after COVID-19. These TCRs are of unknown antigen specificity. Treatment of the sample: roughly 11-day PBMC culture with coronavirus spike peptide pools or control peptides (ViraFEST assay). The study sequenced cultured CD4+ T cell DNA using the Oncomine TCR Beta short-read assay. TCRdb reprocessed the PCR reads via MiXCR and lists one record per CDR3 protein. This sample has 20,000 to 25,000 distinct CDR3 sequences, with around two fifths found just once. Here the sequenced sample was CD4+ T cells from blood, cultured in vitro, taken before SARS-CoV-2 vaccination. The receptors originated from a human donor who had recovered from COVID-19.

The chain couples TRBV6-4 to TRBJ2-7, with 11 positions matching TRBD2. The CDR3 spans 17 residues. The J segment lost 5 bases and the V segment lost 4 bases, leaving 13 bases of the junction unmatched. Germline loops: CDR1 MRHNA, CDR2 SNTAGT. CDR3 nucleotides: TGTGCCAGCAGTGTGACACGACTAGCGGGGACCTTTGACGAGCAGTACTTC. This encodes CASSVTRLAGTFDEQYF.

In this sample, this clonotype turned up a few times. CDR3 residues: CAISVGTANNSPLHF. The CDR3 nucleotides read TGTGCCATCAGTGTTGGGACAGCCAATAATTCACCCCTCCACTTT. This chain links TRBV10-3 with TRBJ1-6; 7 nucleotides align to TRBD1. Germline loops: CDR1 ENHRY, CDR2 SYGVKD. This CDR3 has 15 amino acids. Trimming took 4 bases from V and 5 from J; bases not matched to a gene: 5.

This CDR3 is CASSIAGFSGNTIYF. DNA for the CDR3: TGTGCCAGCAGCATCGCGGGGTTCTCTGGAAACACCATATATTTT. This sequence joins TRBV7-2 and TRBJ1-3; D call uncertain. The CDR3 sequence is 15 residues long. V was trimmed by 5 bases and J by 0 bases, leaving 11 bases between them. CDR1 and CDR2 from the germline V gene are SGHTA and FQGNSA.

This clonotype came up a few times. The CDR3 reads CATATRDRGPLGYGYTF. DNA of the CDR3: TGTGCCACCGCTACCCGGGACAGGGGGCCTCTAGGCTATGGCTACACCTTC. The chain couples TRBV27 to TRBJ1-2, with 12 bases lining up with TRBD1. V shed 10 bases, J shed 4 bases, and the junction held 16 bases outside the gene matches. This CDR3 comprises 17 residues. The germline gives CDR1 MNHEY, CDR2 SMNVEV (reference sequence).

This clonotype was observed a handful of times. This chain links TRBV6-5 with TRBJ1-5; D gene uncertain. Germline V lookup: CDR1 MNHEY, CDR2 SVGAGI. Trimming cost V 2 bases and J 7 bases, with 12 bases left between them. The CDR3 has 14 residues. For the CDR3, the DNA is TGTGCCAGCAGTTACAGGGTTCCAGAACAGCCCCAGCATTTT. It encodes CASSYRVPEQPQHF.

This clonotype was found a few times. V gene TRBV10-1 combines with J gene TRBJ1-1; TRBD1 matches at 8 bases. The CDR3 totals 15 residues. Germline CDR1 is WNHNN and CDR2 is SYGVQD (reference sequence). V was clipped by 2 bases and J by 0 bases; unmatched bases: 2. CDR3 bases: TGCGCCAGCAGTGAGAGACAGGGGATGAACACTGAAGCTTTCTTT. Its protein is CASSERQGMNTEAFF.

The chain employs TRBV7-2 and TRBJ1-2; no firm D call. Trimming removed 2 bases at V and 4 bases at J, with 11 bases between. Germline V gives CDR1 SGHTA, CDR2 FQGNSA. CDR3 length equals 14 residues. The CDR3 is CASSLRPGAYGYTF. CDR3 bases: TGTGCCAGCAGCTTACGACCGGGAGCCTATGGCTACACCTTC.

The rearrangement links TRBV20-1 to TRBJ1-1; tentative D call: TRBD1 (6 bases). The V gene's germline CDR1 is DFQATT and CDR2 SNEGSKA (reference sequence). This CDR3 is built from 14 residues. V shed 3 bases and J shed 4 bases, with 15 bases lying between them. The CDR3 DNA sequence: TGCAGTGCTAGTTTGAGGGGGACCCTCACTGAAGCTTTCTTT. Protein sequence: CSASLRGTLTEAFF.

CDR3 coding DNA: TGTGCCAGTACTGAAGTTGGGGGGAACGGCTATGGCTACACCTTC. Translated: CASTEVGGNGYGYTF. The rearrangement joins TRBV19 to TRBJ1-2; weak D call: TRBD1 (5 bases). The CDR3 length is 15 residues. From germline, CDR1 is LNHDA and CDR2 SQIVND (reference sequence). V lost 7 bases and J 4 bases, leaving 19 bases between the germline ends. Complete variable domain (other parts from reference TRBV19 and TRBJ1-2): DGGITQSPKYLFRKEGQNVTLSCEQNLNHDAMYWYRQDPGQGLRLIYYSQIVNDFQKGDIAEGYSVSREKKESFPLTVTSAQKNPTAFYLCASTEVGGNGYGYTFGSGTRLTVV.

This clonotype occurred a few times. J is TRBJ1-3 and V is TRBV15; tentative D call: TRBD1 (5 bases). The V end lost 1 base, the J end lost 0 bases, and 13 bases lay between the germline ends. Germline CDR1 reads LNHNV; CDR2 reads YYDKDF (reference sequence). There are 17 residues in the CDR3. The CDR3 sequence: CATSRAGTPNSGNTIYF. In DNA, the CDR3 is TGTGCCACCAGCAGAGCCGGGACTCCGAACTCTGGAAACACCATATATTTT. Variable domain in full (rest from reference TRBV15 and TRBJ1-3): DAMVIQNPRYQVTQFGKPVTLSCSQTLNHNVMYWYQQKSSQAPKLLFHYYDKDFNNEADTPDNFQSRRPNTSFCFLDIRSPGLGDTAMYLCATSRAGTPNSGNTIYFGEGSWLTVV.

The genes are TRBV19 and TRBJ2-1; TRBD2 matches at 8 bases. V lost 5 bases and J lost 4; bases outside the gene matches: 7. CDR1 is LNHDA and CDR2 is SQIVND in the germline V gene (reference sequence). The CDR3 length is 15 residues. The CDR3 spells CASSVSGIPYNEQFF. For the CDR3, the DNA is TGTGCCAGTAGTGTTAGCGGGATACCTTACAATGAGCAGTTCTTC.

This clonotype came up a few times. The chain joins TRBV7-6 to TRBJ2-1, with a tentative D call TRBD1 (5 bases). The CDR3 is made up of 16 amino acids. V gave up 5 bases and J gave up 6 bases, with 20 bases separating them. Germline V gives CDR1 SGHVS, CDR2 FNYEAQ. The chain's CDR3 is CASSPRMTVTFNEQFF. The CDR3 DNA follows: TGTGCCAGCAGCCCAAGGATGACAGTGACATTCAATGAGCAGTTCTTC.

The rearrangement uses TRBV5-4 and TRBJ2-5, with 12 bases fitting TRBD2. This CDR3 spans 15 amino acids. V shed 4 bases and J 2 bases; nucleotides not matched to a gene: 3. Germline values: CDR1 SGHNT, CDR2 YYREEE (reference sequence). CDR3 nucleotides: TGTGCCAGCAGCCGACTAGCGGGGGCTCAAGAGACCCAGTACTTC. Amino acids: CASSRLAGAQETQYF.

This clonotype was picked up a small number of times. This rearrangement joins TRBV20-1 to TRBJ2-5, with TRBD1 matching 8 bases. The junction had 6 bases not matched to a gene; V was cut back by 3 bases and J by 0 bases. Germline values: CDR1 DFQATT, CDR2 SNEGSKA (reference sequence). CDR3 length equals 15 residues. The CDR3 bases are TGCAGTGCTAGCAGGGGGCGTAAGTACCAAGAGACCCAGTACTTC. Translated: CSASRGRKYQETQYF.

J is TRBJ1-5 and V is TRBV15; weak D call: TRBD1 (5 bases). The germline CDR1 and CDR2 sequences are LNHNV and YYDKDF (reference sequence). Between the trimmed V and J ends, which lost 1 base and 1 base, there was a span of 8 bases. There are 15 residues in the CDR3. For the CDR3, the DNA is TGTGCCACCAGCAGAGGGGGGAACAGCAATCAGCCCCAGCATTTT. Protein: CATSRGGNSNQPQHF.

This chain links TRBV19 with TRBJ1-5; a possible D gene is TRBD1 (5 bases). The V gene lost 1 base and the J gene lost 0 bases, with 10 bases spanning the gap. The CDR3 has 16 amino acids. Germline CDR1 LNHDA, CDR2 SQIVND (reference sequence). This CDR3 reads CASSIAGDSSNQPQHF. The CDR3 nucleotides read TGTGCCAGTAGTATAGCAGGCGACAGTAGCAATCAGCCCCAGCATTTT.

The chain combines TRBV12-3 or TRBV12-4 with TRBJ2-1; 15 positions agree with TRBD2. The CDR3 spans 15 residues. V lost 5 bases to trimming and J lost 13 bases; unmatched junction nucleotides: 9. The CDR3, as DNA: TGTGCCAGCAGTATAGGACTAGCGGGAGGGCCTGACCAGTTCTTC. It specifies CASSIGLAGGPDQFF.

The rearrangement links TRBV6-2 or TRBV6-3 to TRBJ2-7, with D unclear. The CDR3 runs to 15 residues. CDR1 MNHEY and CDR2 SVGEGT come from the germline V gene. Between the trimmed V and J ends, which lost 5 bases and 0 bases, there was a span of 14 bases. This CDR3 is CASSPSDGYSYEQYF. The CDR3 nucleotides read TGTGCCAGCAGTCCCTCCGACGGATACTCCTACGAGCAGTACTTC.

The chain couples TRBV7-3 to TRBJ2-7; tentatively, D is TRBD1 or TRBD2 (6 bases each). With 5 bases removed from V and 6 bases from J, the gap between germline ends came to 14 bases. Germline V gene data show CDR1 as SGHTA and CDR2 as FQGTGA. The CDR3 loop spans 13 amino acids. Here the CDR3 reads CASSPAGGSEQYF. CDR3 sequence (DNA): TGTGCCAGCAGCCCGGCCGGGGGCTCCGAGCAGTACTTC. Full variable domain (remainder filled in from reference TRBV7-3 and TRBJ2-7): GAGVSQTPSNKVTEKGKYVELRCDPISGHTALYWYRQSLGQGPEFLIYFQGTGAADDSGLPNDRFFAVRPEGSVSTLKIQRTERGDSAVYLCASSPAGGSEQYFGPGTRLTVT.

This clonotype was counted a few times. The chain links TRBV2 to TRBJ2-2; D call uncertain. CDR3 length: 14 amino acids. Per germline, CDR1 SNHLY and CDR2 FYNNEI. V dropped 0 bases and J dropped 6 bases, with 8 bases sitting between them. This CDR3 is CASSEALKAGELFF. The CDR3 DNA sequence: TGTGCCAGCAGTGAAGCGCTGAAGGCCGGGGAGCTGTTTTTT.

The chain carries TRBV7-3 and TRBJ2-5; no firm D call. This CDR3 region has 13 residues. Germline-derived CDR1 and CDR2 are SGHTA and FQGTGA. V was pared by 4 bases and J by 3 bases, with 9 bases between. The chain's CDR3 is CASSSADKETQYF. DNA for the CDR3: TGTGCCAGCAGCTCGGCGGATAAAGAGACCCAGTACTTC.

The chain is built from TRBV24-1 and TRBJ2-3; 8 bases fit TRBD2. Germline lookup yields CDR1 KGHDR and CDR2 SFDVKD. The CDR3 has 12 residues. After removal of 6 bases from V and 10 bases from J, the junction contained 5 bases not matched to a gene. CDR3 sequence reads: CATSTGGGPQYF. Written as DNA, the CDR3 is TGTGCCACCAGTACGGGGGGGGGGCCGCAGTATTTT.

This clonotype has more than one count but fewer than ten. The V call is TRBV6-4, the J call TRBJ1-6; TRBD1 agrees at 8 bases. The CDR3 extends over 16 amino acids. V gave up 2 bases and J gave up 5 bases; unmatched junction bases: 5. Germline V lookup: CDR1 MRHNA, CDR2 SNTAGT. The CDR3 DNA follows: TGTGCCAGCAGTGACGTCCAGGGGGCGAATAATTCACCCCTCCACTTT. Its translation: CASSDVQGANNSPLHF.

The chain links TRBV7-9 to TRBJ1-1, with D possibly being TRBD1 (6 bases). Germline V CDR1 and CDR2: SEHNR, FQNEAQ (reference sequence). The CDR3 consists of 14 residues. Trimming shortened V by 1 base and J by 5 bases, and 11 bases separated the two germline ends. The CDR3: CASSLGGPGTEAFF. In DNA form, the CDR3 reads TGTGCCAGCAGCTTAGGGGGGCCGGGGACTGAAGCTTTCTTT.

V is TRBV24-1 and J is TRBJ2-1, with 13 bases that match TRBD2. Germline V lookup: CDR1 KGHDR, CDR2 SFDVKD. J lost 4 bases, V lost 7 bases, and 6 bases had no gene match. This CDR3 has 16 amino acids. CDR3 in amino acids: CATSGLAGERYNEQFF. The DNA for the CDR3 is TGTGCCACCAGCGGACTAGCGGGAGAACGGTACAATGAGCAGTTCTTC.

In its sample, this clonotype was seen a few times. The chain joins TRBV27 to TRBJ1-2; the D gene is possibly TRBD1 (5 bases). This CDR3 spans 13 amino acids. CDR1 and CDR2 from the germline V gene are MNHEY and SMNVEV (reference sequence). Trimming removed 1 base at V and 8 bases at J, with 11 bases between. The CDR3: CASSLWGVGGYTF. Here the CDR3 DNA reads TGTGCCAGCAGTTTATGGGGGGTAGGCGGCTACACCTTC.

This clonotype was observed a few times. V gene TRBV20-1 combines with J gene TRBJ1-6; 7 bases map to TRBD1. The CDR3 length is 18 residues. CDR1 is DFQATT and CDR2 is SNEGSKA in the germline V gene (reference sequence). Unmatched junction bases numbered 24, after V lost 6 bases and J lost 10 bases. This CDR3 is CSAERRTGGASAGSPLHF. In DNA, the CDR3 is TGCAGTGCCGAGCGAAGGACAGGCGGGGCATCTGCAGGCTCACCCCTCCACTTT.

The chain couples TRBV18 to TRBJ1-5; D call uncertain. This CDR3 contains 13 residues. V was clipped by 4 bases and J by 5 bases, with 9 bases between them. Germline lookup yields CDR1 KGHSH and CDR2 LQKENI. The CDR3 coding sequence is TGTGCCAGCTCACTGTTCGGGGATCAGCCCCAGCATTTT. It codes for CASSLFGDQPQHF.

In its sample, this clonotype was seen a few times. V gene TRBV5-6 combines with J gene TRBJ1-2; 7 nucleotides line up with TRBD1. V shed 4 bases, J shed 4 bases, and the junction held 10 bases outside the gene matches. The CDR3 is made up of 15 amino acids. CDR1 SGHDT and CDR2 YYEEEE come from the germline V gene. The CDR3 protein is CASSLLTGMIYGYTF. CDR3 nucleotides: TGTGCCAGCAGCCTTCTGACAGGGATGATCTATGGCTACACCTTC. Using reference TRBV5-6 and TRBJ1-2 for the parts outside the CDR3, the full variable domain is DAGVTQSPTHLIKTRGQQVTLRCSPKSGHDTVSWYQQALGQGPQFIFQYYEEEERQRGNFPDRFSGHQFPNYSSELNVNALLLGDSALYLCASSLLTGMIYGYTFGSGTRLTVV.

The sample holds a few counts of this clonotype. The chain is built from TRBV20-1 and TRBJ2-7; the D gene is possibly TRBD2 (5 bases). Germline V CDR1 and CDR2: DFQATT, SNEGSKA (reference sequence). This CDR3 region has 15 residues. V gave up 5 bases and J gave up 3 bases, with 20 bases separating them. CDR3 region: CSAPSRSGTYYEQYF. The CDR3 nucleotides read TGCAGTGCTCCTTCCAGGAGCGGCACCTACTACGAGCAGTACTTC.

This chain joins TRBV28 and TRBJ2-7; 8 bases line up with TRBD2. Germline-derived CDR1 and CDR2 are MDHEN and SYDVKM. The length of the CDR3 is 16 residues. V shed 2 bases, J shed 4 bases, and the junction held 10 bases outside the gene matches. CDR3 in DNA: TGTGCCAGCAGTTTAGGTGGCGCGGGAGGATCATACGAGCAGTACTTC. Translation: CASSLGGAGGSYEQYF.

This chain connects TRBV30 to TRBJ1-1; tentative D call: TRBD1 (6 bases). Trimming removed 5 bases from V and 4 bases from J, with 11 bases in between. In germline, CDR1 is GTSNPN, CDR2 SVGIG (reference sequence). The CDR3 totals 12 residues. The CDR3 loop is CAWSTGSTEAFF. CDR3 DNA sequence: TGTGCCTGGTCGACAGGCAGCACTGAAGCTTTCTTT.